Following are 9 T cell receptor beta chains from one sample sequenced in a study of shared clonotypes between healthy human individuals. Naive CD8 isolation took CD45RO-negative cells positively selected for CCR7 and excluded terminally differentiated effector memory CD45RA+ cells. Assay: immunoSEQ multiplex PCR; the TCRdb copy retains only in-frame clones and omits some. The sample includes over 750,000 clones, about 96% of them seen just once. The material sequenced was naive CD8+ T cells sorted from blood. The receptors were sampled from a man in his thirties or forties in good health.

The chain carries TRBV27 and TRBJ2-3, with unresolved D. V dropped 4 bases and J dropped 2 bases, with 7 bases sitting between them. The CDR3 totals 13 residues. The germline V gene encodes CDR1 MNHEY and CDR2 SMNVEV (reference sequence). In DNA, the CDR3 is TGTGCCAGCAGTTCTCTAGACACAGATACGCAGTATTTT. This gives the protein CASSSLDTDTQYF.

The V call is TRBV19, the J call TRBJ2-7; D is possibly TRBD1 (5 bases). The CDR3 totals 13 residues. V lost 5 bases and J lost 1, with 9 bases in between. Germline loops: CDR1 LNHDA, CDR2 SQIVND (reference sequence). CDR3 amino acids: CASSQTVSYEQYF. CDR3 nucleotides: TGTGCCAGTAGTCAGACAGTTTCCTACGAGCAGTACTTC.

The V gene is TRBV18, the J gene TRBJ2-7, with 7 bases aligning to TRBD2. CDR3 length: 16 residues. CDR1 and CDR2 (germline): KGHSH, LQKENI. The trim removed 5 bases at V and 0 bases at J, leaving 10 bases unmatched. CDR3 sequence (DNA): TGTGCCAGCTCAACGGAGCGGGACCTCCGCTCCTACGAGCAGTACTTC. Its translation is CASSTERDLRSYEQYF.

V is TRBV7-8 and J is TRBJ2-2, with D perhaps matching TRBD1 or TRBD2 (7 bases each). The CDR3 spans 15 residues. Germline CDR1 and CDR2: SGHVS and FQNEAQ. Deletions cut 4 bases from V and 6 bases from J, with 15 bases between. The CDR3 reads CASSSDREGPGELFF. In DNA, the CDR3 is TGTGCCAGCAGCTCCGACAGGGAGGGTCCCGGGGAGCTGTTTTTT.

The chain carries TRBV4-1 and TRBJ1-1; possibly TRBD1 for D (6 bases). The CDR3 totals 15 residues. The V gene lost 6 bases and the J gene lost 3 bases, with 17 bases spanning the gap. CDR1 is MGHRA and CDR2 is YSYEKL in the germline V gene. The CDR3 DNA reads TGCGCCAGCAGTGGTGACAGGCGGGCTGACACTGAAGCTTTCTTT. Residues: CASSGDRRADTEAFF.

This chain joins TRBV11-2 and TRBJ2-7, with D uncertain. The germline V and J ends were trimmed by 7 bases and 1 base, with 5 bases remaining between them. Germline V gene data show CDR1 as SGHAT and CDR2 as FQNNGV. This CDR3 is 11 amino acids long. For the CDR3, the DNA is TGTGCCAGCACTCGGTCCTACGAGCAGTACTTC. This translates into CASTRSYEQYF.

This CDR3 is CASSQDMVGTSFPNYGYTF. CDR3 coding DNA: TGCGCCAGCAGCCAAGATATGGTAGGGACGTCATTCCCTAACTATGGCTACACCTTC. The chain joins TRBV4-3 to TRBJ1-2; maybe TRBD1 (5 bases). The CDR3 consists of 19 residues. CDR1 is LGHNA and CDR2 is YSLEER in the germline V gene. V gave up 0 bases and J gave up 0 bases, with 20 bases separating them.

This clone was observed once. The rearrangement joins TRBV4-3 to TRBJ2-1, with D unclear. Trimming cost V 4 bases and J 6 bases, with 10 bases left between them. The CDR3 runs to 13 residues. Germline V gene sequence: CDR1 LGHNA, CDR2 YSLEER. CDR3 region: CASSPTLRNEQFF. The CDR3 DNA reads TGCGCCAGCAGCCCTACCCTCCGCAATGAGCAGTTCTTC.

The V and J genes are TRBV7-2 and TRBJ2-5; TRBD1 or TRBD2 may be the D gene (5 bases each). V lost 1 base and J 5 bases, leaving 14 bases between the germline ends. Germline values: CDR1 SGHTA, CDR2 FQGNSA. The CDR3 sequence is 15 residues long. CDR3 residues: CASSLGRGPRETQYF. CDR3 sequence (DNA): TGTGCCAGCAGCTTAGGTCGGGGCCCTAGGGAGACCCAGTACTTC.